This T cell receptor (beta chain) was documented in a study of cytomegalovirus exposure and HLA in healthy donors. The CDR3 is made up of 15 amino acids. V shed 8 bases and J 4 bases; nucleotides not matched to a gene: 9. The germline CDR1 and CDR2 sequences are SGHTA and FQGNSA. PCR was performed using 60 Vbeta and 13 Jbeta primers. Clones were read by immunoSEQ multiplex PCR, and TCRdb kept only the in-frame ones, dropping some. The sample has about 92,000 clones; 55% to 85% are singletons. What was sequenced was PBMCs. This receptor was taken from a woman between 18 and 30 years old in good health and CMV-seropositive. The rearrangement uses TRBV7-2 and TRBJ2-3; 10 bases fit TRBD1. In DNA, the CDR3 is TGTGCCAGCCAACGGGACAGGGGTGGATCAGATACGCAGTATTTT. Amino acid sequence: CASQRDRGGSDTQYF.